The source of this T cell receptor (beta chain) is a study of T cell repertoires in cytomegalovirus infection. The CDR3 contains 14 residues. Germline V gene lookup returns CDR1 SGHKS and CDR2 YYEKEE (reference sequence). Trimming took 0 bases from V and 3 from J, leaving 9 bases between them. As concerns this clonotype: Its matching antigen is unknown.

TCRdb called the reads again in MiXCR, with one record for every CDR3 protein. The sample shows 400,000 or so distinct CDR3 sequences, over 15% of them seen only once. Study-wide points: CMV-specific HLA-C-restricted TCR beta clonotypes dominated the ex vivo response. The study identified carriers of CMV plus the relevant HLA from cumulative public TCR beta family frequency.

The chain links TRBV5-5 to TRBJ1-2, with D unclear. The TCR sequence derives from a human donor in good health (CMV status not recorded). Some clones in this sample may be carry-over from other donors' samples. The specimen sequenced was PBMCs. The CDR3 reads CASSLVMADYGYTF. As DNA, the CDR3 is TGTGCCAGCAGCTTGGTTATGGCGGACTATGGCTACACCTTC.